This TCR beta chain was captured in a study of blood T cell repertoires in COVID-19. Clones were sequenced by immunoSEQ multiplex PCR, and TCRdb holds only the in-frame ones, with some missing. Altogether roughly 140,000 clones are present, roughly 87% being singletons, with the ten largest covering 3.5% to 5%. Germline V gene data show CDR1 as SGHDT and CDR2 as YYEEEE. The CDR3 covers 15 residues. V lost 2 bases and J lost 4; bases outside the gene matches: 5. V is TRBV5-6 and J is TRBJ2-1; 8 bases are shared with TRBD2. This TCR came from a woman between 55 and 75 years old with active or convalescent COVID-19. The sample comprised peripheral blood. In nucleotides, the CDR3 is TGTGCCAGCAGCTTCGGGGGGGTTGGTTACAATGAGCAGTTCTTC. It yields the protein CASSFGGVGYNEQFF.